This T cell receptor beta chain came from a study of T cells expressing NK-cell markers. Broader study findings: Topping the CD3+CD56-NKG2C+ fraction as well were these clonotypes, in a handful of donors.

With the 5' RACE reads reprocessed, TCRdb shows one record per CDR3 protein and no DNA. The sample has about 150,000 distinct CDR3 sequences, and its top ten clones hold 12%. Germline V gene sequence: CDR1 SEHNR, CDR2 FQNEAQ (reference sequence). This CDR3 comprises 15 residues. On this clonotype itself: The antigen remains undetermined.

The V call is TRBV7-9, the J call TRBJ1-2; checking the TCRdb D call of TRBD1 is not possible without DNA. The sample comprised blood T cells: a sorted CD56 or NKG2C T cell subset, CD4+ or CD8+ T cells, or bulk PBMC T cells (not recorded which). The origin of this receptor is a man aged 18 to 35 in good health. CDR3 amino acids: CASSQPDQGFEGYTF.